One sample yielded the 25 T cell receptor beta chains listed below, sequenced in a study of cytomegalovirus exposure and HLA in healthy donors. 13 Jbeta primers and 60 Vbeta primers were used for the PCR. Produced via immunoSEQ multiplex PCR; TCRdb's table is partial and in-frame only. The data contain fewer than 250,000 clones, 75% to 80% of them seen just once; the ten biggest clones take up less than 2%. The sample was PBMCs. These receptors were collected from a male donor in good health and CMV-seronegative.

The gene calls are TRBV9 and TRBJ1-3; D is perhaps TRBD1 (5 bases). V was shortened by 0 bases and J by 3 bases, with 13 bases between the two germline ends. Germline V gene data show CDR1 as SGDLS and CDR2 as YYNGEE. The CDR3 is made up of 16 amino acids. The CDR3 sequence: CASSVATGGIGNTIYF. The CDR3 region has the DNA TGTGCCAGCAGCGTAGCTACCGGGGGGATTGGAAACACCATATATTTT.

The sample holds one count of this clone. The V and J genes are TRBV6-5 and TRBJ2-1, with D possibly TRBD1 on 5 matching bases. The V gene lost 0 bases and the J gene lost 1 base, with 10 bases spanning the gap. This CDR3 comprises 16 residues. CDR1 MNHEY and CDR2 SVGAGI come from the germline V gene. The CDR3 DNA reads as TGTGCCAGCAGTTACTCCCTAGGGGATTCCTACAATGAGCAGTTCTTC. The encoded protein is CASSYSLGDSYNEQFF.

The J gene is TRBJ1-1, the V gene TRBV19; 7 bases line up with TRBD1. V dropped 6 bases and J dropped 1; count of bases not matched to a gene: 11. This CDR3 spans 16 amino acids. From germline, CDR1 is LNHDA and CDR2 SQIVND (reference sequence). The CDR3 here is CASSQGGTVPNTEAFF. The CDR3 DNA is TGTGCCAGTAGCCAAGGGGGGACAGTTCCGAACACTGAAGCTTTCTTT.

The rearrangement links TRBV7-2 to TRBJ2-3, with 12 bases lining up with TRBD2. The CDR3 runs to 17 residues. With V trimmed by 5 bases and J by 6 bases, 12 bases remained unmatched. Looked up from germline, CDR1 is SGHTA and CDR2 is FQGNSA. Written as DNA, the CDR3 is TGTGCCAGCAGCCCATCACTAGCGGGGGGCCCTTACGATACGCAGTATTTT. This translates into CASSPSLAGGPYDTQYF.

The CDR3 spells CASSQSSYGYTF. CDR3 DNA: TGCGCCAGCAGCCAATCGTCCTATGGCTACACCTTC. The rearrangement links TRBV4-1 to TRBJ1-2; D is unresolved. Germline V gives CDR1 MGHRA, CDR2 YSYEKL. This CDR3 has 12 amino acids. V was trimmed by 2 bases and J by 4 bases, leaving 5 bases between them.

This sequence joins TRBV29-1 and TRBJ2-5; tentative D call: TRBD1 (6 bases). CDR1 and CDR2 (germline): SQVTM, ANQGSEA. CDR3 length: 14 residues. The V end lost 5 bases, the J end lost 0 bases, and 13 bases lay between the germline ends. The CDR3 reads CSVSGVVHQETQYF. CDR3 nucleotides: TGCAGCGTTTCAGGGGTCGTCCACCAAGAGACCCAGTACTTC.

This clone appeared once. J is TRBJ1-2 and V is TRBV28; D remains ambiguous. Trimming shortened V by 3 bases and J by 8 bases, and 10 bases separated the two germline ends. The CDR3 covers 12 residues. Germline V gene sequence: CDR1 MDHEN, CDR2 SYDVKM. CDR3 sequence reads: CASSFGVGGYTF. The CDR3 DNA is TGTGCCAGCAGTTTCGGGGTGGGCGGCTACACCTTC.

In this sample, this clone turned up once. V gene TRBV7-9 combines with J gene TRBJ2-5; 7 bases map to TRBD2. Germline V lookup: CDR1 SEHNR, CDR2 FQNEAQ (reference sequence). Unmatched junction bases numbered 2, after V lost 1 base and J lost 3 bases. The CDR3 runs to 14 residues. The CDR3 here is CASSLDLAEETQYF. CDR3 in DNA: TGTGCCAGCAGCTTAGACCTAGCGGAAGAGACCCAGTACTTC.

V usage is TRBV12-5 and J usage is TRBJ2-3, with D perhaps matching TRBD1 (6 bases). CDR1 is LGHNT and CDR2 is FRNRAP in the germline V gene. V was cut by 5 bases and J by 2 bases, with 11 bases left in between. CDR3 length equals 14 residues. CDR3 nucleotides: TGTGCTAGTGGTCGGACAGCCTCCACAGATACGCAGTATTTT. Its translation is CASGRTASTDTQYF.

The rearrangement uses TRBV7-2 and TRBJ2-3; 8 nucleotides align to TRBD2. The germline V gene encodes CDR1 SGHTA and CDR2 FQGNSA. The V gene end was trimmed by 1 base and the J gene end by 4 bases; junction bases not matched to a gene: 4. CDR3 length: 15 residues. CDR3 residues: CASSLGAGVPDTQYF. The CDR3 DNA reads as TGTGCCAGCAGCTTAGGAGCGGGAGTACCAGATACGCAGTATTTT.

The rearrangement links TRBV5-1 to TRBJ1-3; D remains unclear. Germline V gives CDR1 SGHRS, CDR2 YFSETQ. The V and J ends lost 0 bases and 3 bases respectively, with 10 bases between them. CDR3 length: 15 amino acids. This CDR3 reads CASSLGQTNGNTIYF. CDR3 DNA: TGCGCCAGCAGCTTGGGTCAAACAAATGGAAACACCATATATTTT.

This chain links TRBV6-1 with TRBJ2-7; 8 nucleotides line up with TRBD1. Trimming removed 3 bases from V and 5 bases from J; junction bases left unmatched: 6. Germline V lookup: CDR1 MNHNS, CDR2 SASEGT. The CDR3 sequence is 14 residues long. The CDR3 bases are TGTGCCAGCAGTGAGGACAGGGTAACAGACGAGCAGTACTTC. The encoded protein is CASSEDRVTDEQYF.

The CDR3 nucleotides are TGTGCCAGCACCCGGTGGGGGCAGGGGAACACTGAAGCTTTCTTT. Encoded protein: CASTRWGQGNTEAFF. This chain uses TRBV27 with TRBJ1-1, with D perhaps TRBD1 (6 bases). The CDR3 consists of 15 residues. Germline V gene lookup returns CDR1 MNHEY and CDR2 SMNVEV (reference sequence). The V end lost 7 bases, the J end lost 1 base, and 16 bases lay between the germline ends.

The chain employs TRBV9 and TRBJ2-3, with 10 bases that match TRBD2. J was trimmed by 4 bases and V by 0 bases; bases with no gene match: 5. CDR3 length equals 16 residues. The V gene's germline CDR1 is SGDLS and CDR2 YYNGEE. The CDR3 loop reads CASSVAAGGLADTQYF. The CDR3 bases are TGTGCCAGCAGCGTAGCAGCGGGGGGGCTTGCAGATACGCAGTATTTT.

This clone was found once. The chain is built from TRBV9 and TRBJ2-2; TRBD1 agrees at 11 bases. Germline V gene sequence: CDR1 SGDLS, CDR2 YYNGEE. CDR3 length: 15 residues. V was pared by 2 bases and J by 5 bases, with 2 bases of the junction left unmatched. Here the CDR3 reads CASSVGTGGTGELFF. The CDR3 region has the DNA TGTGCCAGCAGCGTCGGGACAGGGGGAACCGGGGAGCTGTTTTTT.

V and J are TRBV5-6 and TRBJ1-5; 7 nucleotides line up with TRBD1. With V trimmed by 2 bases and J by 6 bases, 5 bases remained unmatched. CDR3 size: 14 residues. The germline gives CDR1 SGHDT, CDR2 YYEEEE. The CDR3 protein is CASSLGTVTQPQHF. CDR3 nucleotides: TGTGCCAGCAGCTTAGGGACAGTAACTCAGCCCCAGCATTTT.

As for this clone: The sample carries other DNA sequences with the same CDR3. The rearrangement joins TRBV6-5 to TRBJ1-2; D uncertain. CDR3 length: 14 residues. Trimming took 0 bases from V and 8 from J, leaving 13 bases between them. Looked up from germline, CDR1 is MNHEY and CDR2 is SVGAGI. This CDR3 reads CASSYSKLYNGYTF. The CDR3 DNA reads TGTGCCAGCAGTTACTCGAAGCTGTATAACGGCTACACCTTC.

The CDR3 region is CASSYSGLHEQYF. The DNA for the CDR3 is TGTGCCAGCAGTTACTCGGGGCTCCACGAGCAGTACTTC. The chain employs TRBV6-6 and TRBJ2-7, with D maybe TRBD1 (5 bases). The ends were cut back, 0 bases at V and 5 bases at J, with 8 bases in the middle. Germline CDR1 and CDR2: MNHNY and SVGAGI (reference sequence). This CDR3 has 13 residues.

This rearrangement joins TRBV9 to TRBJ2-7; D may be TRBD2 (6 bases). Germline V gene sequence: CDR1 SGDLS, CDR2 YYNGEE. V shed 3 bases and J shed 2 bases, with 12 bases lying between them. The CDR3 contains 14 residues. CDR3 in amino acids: CASSAGTQTYEQYF. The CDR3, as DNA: TGTGCCAGCAGCGCCGGGACTCAAACCTACGAGCAGTACTTC. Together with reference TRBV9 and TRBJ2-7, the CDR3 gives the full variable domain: DSGVTQTPKHLITATGQRVTLRCSPRSGDLSVYWYQQSLDQGLQFLIQYYNGEERAKGNILERFSAQQFPDLHSELNLSSLELGDSALYFCASSAGTQTYEQYFGPGTRLTVT.

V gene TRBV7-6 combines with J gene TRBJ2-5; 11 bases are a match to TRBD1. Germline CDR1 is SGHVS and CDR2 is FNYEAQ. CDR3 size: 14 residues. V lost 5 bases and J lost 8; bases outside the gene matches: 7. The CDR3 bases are TGTGCCAGCAGCGCCGGGACAGGGGGTTACACCCAGTACTTC. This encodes CASSAGTGGYTQYF.

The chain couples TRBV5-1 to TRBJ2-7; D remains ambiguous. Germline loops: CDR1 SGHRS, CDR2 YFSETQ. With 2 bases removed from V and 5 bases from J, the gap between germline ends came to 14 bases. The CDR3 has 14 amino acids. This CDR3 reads CASSLSVPDNEQYF. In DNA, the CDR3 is TGCGCCAGCAGCTTATCCGTGCCAGACAACGAGCAGTACTTC.

CDR3 DNA sequence: TGTGCCAGCAGCTTAACTCCTCCGGGACAGGGGAGTGGAAACACCATATATTTT. Translation: CASSLTPPGQGSGNTIYF. This sequence joins TRBV7-3 and TRBJ1-3; 10 bases line up with TRBD1. The CDR3 has 18 amino acids. Trimming at V came to 0 bases and at J to 3 bases, leaving 8 bases not matched to a gene. Germline CDR1 reads SGHTA; CDR2 reads FQGTGA.

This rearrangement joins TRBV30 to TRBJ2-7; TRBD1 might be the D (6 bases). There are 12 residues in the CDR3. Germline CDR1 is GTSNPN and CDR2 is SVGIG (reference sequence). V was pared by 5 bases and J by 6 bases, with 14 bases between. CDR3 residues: CAWGRQASEQYF. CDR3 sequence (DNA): TGTGCCTGGGGCCGACAGGCAAGCGAGCAGTACTTC.

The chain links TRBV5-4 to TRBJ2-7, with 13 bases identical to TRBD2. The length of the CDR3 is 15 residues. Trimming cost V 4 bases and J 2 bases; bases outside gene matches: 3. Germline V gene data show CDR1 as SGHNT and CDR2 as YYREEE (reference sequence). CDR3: CASSPGLAGTYEQYF. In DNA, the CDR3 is TGTGCCAGCAGCCCGGGACTAGCGGGGACCTACGAGCAGTACTTC.

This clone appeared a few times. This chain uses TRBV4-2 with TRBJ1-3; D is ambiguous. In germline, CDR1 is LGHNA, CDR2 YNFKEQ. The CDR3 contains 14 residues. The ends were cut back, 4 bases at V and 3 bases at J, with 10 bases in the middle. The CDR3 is CASSPAGGGNTIYF. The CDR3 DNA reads TGTGCCAGCAGCCCTGCGGGTGGTGGAAACACCATATATTTT.